The rows below give T cell receptor beta chains drawn from one sample of a study of identifying expanded T cells in peripheral blood. Here immunoSEQ multiplex PCR was the method, and the copy in TCRdb shows in-frame clones only, minus some. The repertoire holds approximately 80,000 clones, with 70% to 90% as singletons. Sequenced: blood. Receptors were obtained from a person aged 18 to 75 in good health. CDR3s include the opening cysteine and the closing phenylalanine or tryptophan. Each record gives: J gene, V gene, D gene, clone size, CDR3 protein, CDR3 DNA. D genes are given only for firm matches. Rows give clone size only sometimes, using once, few, many, or a class for an expanded clone.

j_call: TRBJ2-3
v_call: TRBV10-3
d_call: TRBD2
clone_size: .
cdr3_aa: CAGKGLGSTDTQYF
cdr3_nt: TGTGCCGGGAAGGGACTAGGGAGCACAGATACGCAGTATTTT

j_call: TRBJ2-2
v_call: TRBV7-6
d_call: .
clone_size: .
cdr3_aa: CASSSGQTGELFF
cdr3_nt: TGTGCCAGCAGCTCCGGGCAAACCGGGGAGCTGTTTTTT

j_call: TRBJ1-5
v_call: TRBV6-1
d_call: .
clone_size: medium-sized
cdr3_aa: CASSYGGTGNQPQHF
cdr3_nt: TGTGCCAGCAGCTATGGCGGGACCGGTAATCAGCCCCAGCATTTT

j_call: TRBJ1-5
v_call: TRBV6-5
d_call: .
clone_size: .
cdr3_aa: CASSYGGGNQPQHF
cdr3_nt: TGTGCCAGCAGTTACGGGGGGGGCAATCAGCCCCAGCATTTT

j_call: TRBJ2-5
v_call: TRBV6-1
d_call: TRBD2
clone_size: .
cdr3_aa: CASTGGGQKETQYF
cdr3_nt: TGTGCCAGCACCGGGGGGGGACAAAAAGAGACCCAGTACTTC

j_call: TRBJ2-7
v_call: TRBV6-5
d_call: TRBD1
clone_size: few
cdr3_aa: CASIDRDSYEQYF
cdr3_nt: TGTGCCAGCATAGACAGGGATTCCTACGAGCAGTACTTC

j_call: TRBJ2-5
v_call: TRBV7-2
d_call: TRBD2
clone_size: few
cdr3_aa: CASSFSGTRFETQYF
cdr3_nt: TGTGCCAGCAGCTTTTCCGGGACTAGATTTGAGACCCAGTACTTC

j_call: TRBJ2-1
v_call: TRBV27
d_call: TRBD2
clone_size: .
cdr3_aa: CASSLVSGRRGNEQFF
cdr3_nt: TGTGCCAGCAGTTTAGTTAGCGGGAGGAGGGGAAATGAGCAGTTCTTC

j_call: TRBJ1-1
v_call: TRBV29-1
d_call: .
clone_size: many
cdr3_aa: CSVTPVRDTEAFF
cdr3_nt: TGCAGCGTGACCCCAGTGAGGGACACTGAAGCTTTCTTT

j_call: TRBJ1-2
v_call: TRBV11-3
d_call: .
clone_size: once
cdr3_aa: CASSLVDNYGYTF
cdr3_nt: TGTGCCAGCAGCTTAGTAGATAACTATGGCTACACCTTC

j_call: TRBJ1-2
v_call: TRBV21-1
d_call: .
clone_size: .
cdr3_aa: CASSKAKGGGLENYGYTF
cdr3_nt: TGTGCCAGCAGCAAAGCTAAGGGGGGCGGACTGGAAAACTATGGCTACACCTTC

j_call: TRBJ1-1
v_call: TRBV6-1
d_call: TRBD1
clone_size: .
cdr3_aa: CASSESQGGGAFF
cdr3_nt: TGTGCCAGCAGTGAATCGCAGGGGGGTGGAGCTTTCTTT

j_call: TRBJ2-1
v_call: TRBV28
d_call: .
clone_size: .
cdr3_aa: CASSLRYNEQFF
cdr3_nt: TGTGCCAGCAGTTTAAGGTACAATGAGCAGTTCTTC

j_call: TRBJ2-7
v_call: TRBV6-1
d_call: .
clone_size: .
cdr3_aa: CASGARHEQYF
cdr3_nt: TGTGCCAGCGGAGCTCGGCACGAGCAGTACTTC

j_call: TRBJ1-2
v_call: TRBV27
d_call: TRBD1
clone_size: .
cdr3_aa: CASSSHKGAGYGYTF
cdr3_nt: TGTGCCAGCAGTTCTCATAAGGGGGCAGGCTATGGCTACACCTTC

j_call: TRBJ2-3
v_call: TRBV5-6
d_call: .
clone_size: .
cdr3_aa: CASSLDVGGTDTQYF
cdr3_nt: TGTGCCAGCAGCTTGGACGTGGGGGGCACAGATACGCAGTATTTT

j_call: TRBJ1-3
v_call: TRBV28
d_call: TRBD1
clone_size: .
cdr3_aa: CASSRTQGTGNTIYF
cdr3_nt: TGTGCCAGCAGTCGAACACAGGGGACCGGAAACACCATATATTTT

j_call: TRBJ1-1
v_call: TRBV11-2
d_call: .
clone_size: .
cdr3_aa: CASSLAPQGLNTEAFF
cdr3_nt: TGTGCCAGCAGCTTAGCGCCTCAGGGACTGAACACTGAAGCTTTCTTT

j_call: TRBJ2-2
v_call: TRBV7-9
d_call: .
clone_size: .
cdr3_aa: CASSQSGPGELFF
cdr3_nt: TGTGCCAGCAGCCAGAGCGGTCCCGGGGAGCTGTTTTTT

j_call: TRBJ2-7
v_call: TRBV21-1
d_call: .
clone_size: .
cdr3_aa: CASSPAGTSGYEQYF
cdr3_nt: TGTGCCAGCTCACCTGCCGGGACTAGCGGGTACGAGCAGTACTTC

j_call: TRBJ2-6
v_call: TRBV6-4
d_call: .
clone_size: .
cdr3_aa: CASKTGSGANVLTF
cdr3_nt: TGTGCCAGCAAAACAGGGTCTGGGGCCAACGTCCTGACTTTC

j_call: TRBJ2-5
v_call: TRBV5-6
d_call: TRBD2
clone_size: .
cdr3_aa: CASSPPLAEETQYF
cdr3_nt: TGTGCCAGCAGCCCCCCTCTAGCGGAAGAGACCCAGTACTTC

j_call: TRBJ2-3
v_call: TRBV11-3
d_call: TRBD1
clone_size: once
cdr3_aa: CASSLGQGGRGTDTQYF
cdr3_nt: TGTGCCAGCAGCCTGGGACAGGGGGGACGTGGGACAGATACGCAGTATTTT

j_call: TRBJ1-3
v_call: TRBV28
d_call: TRBD1
clone_size: .
cdr3_aa: CASLTGALSSGNTIYF
cdr3_nt: TGTGCCAGTCTAACAGGGGCCCTAAGCTCTGGAAACACCATATATTTT

j_call: TRBJ2-2
v_call: TRBV5-1
d_call: TRBD2
clone_size: .
cdr3_aa: CASSPGGLAGTGELFF
cdr3_nt: TGCGCCAGCAGCCCCGGAGGCCTAGCGGGCACCGGGGAGCTGTTTTTT

j_call: TRBJ2-7
v_call: TRBV25-1
d_call: TRBD1
clone_size: few
cdr3_aa: CASSEGTGGSWEQYF
cdr3_nt: TGTGCCAGCAGTGAAGGGACAGGGGGATCTTGGGAGCAGTACTTC

j_call: TRBJ2-2
v_call: TRBV7-7
d_call: .
clone_size: once
cdr3_aa: CASSTAPNTGELFF
cdr3_nt: TGTGCTAGCAGCACCGCTCCCAACACCGGGGAGCTGTTTTTT

j_call: TRBJ1-5
v_call: TRBV27
d_call: .
clone_size: .
cdr3_aa: CASSLSNRQPQHF
cdr3_nt: TGTGCCAGCAGTTTATCCAATCGGCAGCCCCAGCATTTT

j_call: TRBJ1-5
v_call: TRBV2
d_call: .
clone_size: .
cdr3_aa: CASNQGGIGNQPQHF
cdr3_nt: TGTGCCAGCAACCAAGGGGGAATTGGCAATCAGCCCCAGCATTTT

j_call: TRBJ2-2
v_call: TRBV2
d_call: .
clone_size: medium-sized
cdr3_aa: CASNPLNQGSGELFF
cdr3_nt: TGTGCCAGCAATCCCCTTAACCAGGGTTCCGGGGAGCTGTTTTTT

j_call: TRBJ2-1
v_call: TRBV27
d_call: .
clone_size: .
cdr3_aa: CASSSLNGDEQFF
cdr3_nt: TGTGCCAGCAGTTCCCTCAACGGGGATGAGCAGTTCTTC

j_call: TRBJ2-5
v_call: TRBV11-2
d_call: .
clone_size: once
cdr3_aa: CASSLSQGVETQYF
cdr3_nt: TGTGCCAGCAGCTTATCCCAGGGAGTGGAGACCCAGTACTTC

j_call: TRBJ2-1
v_call: TRBV11-1
d_call: TRBD2
clone_size: few
cdr3_aa: CASSPSGRVSYNEQFF
cdr3_nt: TGTGCCAGCAGCCCAAGCGGGAGAGTCTCCTACAATGAGCAGTTCTTC

j_call: TRBJ2-6
v_call: TRBV27
d_call: .
clone_size: .
cdr3_aa: CASSPARGAVLSGANVLTF
cdr3_nt: TGTGCCAGCAGTCCCGCCCGAGGGGCGGTTCTCTCTGGGGCCAACGTCCTGACTTTC